The 27 T cell receptor beta chains in this list originate from one sample, sequenced in a study of tumor-infiltrating lymphocytes in primary liver carcinoma. Total RNA and DNA came together from approximately 20-30 mg of bulk tissue without cell sorting. A constant-region primer primed TCR beta cDNA synthesis from around 500 ng of total RNA. Slightly modified ARM-PCR, run as three nested multiplex PCR rounds, produced the TCR beta libraries. With TRBV1-TRBV30 forward primers and a C-beta reverse primer, the first two PCR rounds were run for around 10 cycles each. In TCRdb, the multiplex PCR reads were re-called with MiXCR into one record per CDR3 protein. The profile covers some 110,000 distinct CDR3 sequences, with 64% appearing a single time and approximately 8% taken by the ten largest. The material sequenced was liver tumor tissue from sampling region 3. Subset described: tumor region T3, left-lateral pole. The receptors here all came from a woman in her sixties or seventies with primary liver carcinoma and hepatitis B virus infection.

This clonotype was counted ten times or more. This rearrangement joins TRBV5-4 to TRBJ2-1; 8 nucleotides match TRBD1. The CDR3 has 14 residues. Germline V gene data show CDR1 as SGHNT and CDR2 as YYREEE (reference sequence). Trimming cost V 4 bases and J 3 bases; bases outside gene matches: 3. CDR3 region: CASSLQGVYNEQFF. In DNA, the CDR3 is TGTGCCAGCAGCCTACAGGGGGTCTACAATGAGCAGTTCTTC.

To note about this clonotype: The CDR3 does not end in the conserved phenylalanine or tryptophan, so this is likely a read error. This chain connects TRBV5-5 to TRBJ1-1; D is ambiguous. CDR1 is SGHKS and CDR2 is YYEKEE in the germline V gene (reference sequence). CDR3 length: 13 amino acids. This CDR3 reads CASSPHKNAEAFI. CDR3 bases: TGTGCCAGCAGCCCGCACAAGAACGCTGAAGCTTTCATT.

This CDR3 is CSASPGQGAVQPQHF. Here the CDR3 DNA reads TGCAGTGCTAGTCCGGGACAGGGGGCGGTTCAGCCCCAGCATTTT. V gene TRBV20-1 combines with J gene TRBJ1-5, with 12 bases identical to TRBD1. The ends lost 3 bases at V and 6 bases at J; junction bases unmatched: 6. CDR3 length: 15 amino acids. Germline values: CDR1 DFQATT, CDR2 SNEGSKA (reference sequence).

As concerns this clonotype: The junction and the germline gene differ at one end; a read error may be behind it. This chain connects TRBV28 to TRBJ2-7, with D possibly matching TRBD1 (6 bases). The CDR3 is 15 residues long. Germline values: CDR1 MDHEN, CDR2 SYDVKM. The CDR3 region has the DNA TGTACCAGCGGCTCTTTGGGGACACCCAATTGCGAGCAGTACTTC. Its translation is CTSGSLGTPNCEQYF.

The chain joins TRBV11-2 to TRBJ1-5; no reliable D call. This CDR3 region has 14 residues. Trimming removed 3 bases from V and 6 bases from J, with 12 bases in between. Germline CDR1 is SGHAT and CDR2 is FQNNGV. The CDR3 DNA follows: TGTGCCAGCAGCTTCACTAGGGATGGTCAGCCCCAGCATTTT. Its translation: CASSFTRDGQPQHF.

Comments on this clonotype: Compared with germline, one end of the junction differs, possibly owing to a read error. V usage is TRBV5-6 and J usage is TRBJ2-6; D gene ambiguous. This CDR3 comprises 18 residues. Germline V CDR1 and CDR2: SGHDT, YYEEEE. The CDR3 here is CVSTLITQWIPGANVLTF. The CDR3 nucleotides read TGTGTCAGCACCTTGATCACTCAGTGGATTCCTGGGGCCAACGTCCTGACTTTC.

As to this clonotype: Sequence at one end of the junction differs from germline and may be a read error. V gene TRBV6-1 combines with J gene TRBJ2-7, with a tentative D call TRBD2 (6 bases). The germline V gene has CDR1 MNHNS and CDR2 SASEGT. The length of the CDR3 is 17 residues. CDR3 residues: CAGSEVTYGSLPYEQYF. In nucleotides, the CDR3 is TGTGCCGGCAGTGAAGTGACCTACGGGAGCCTCCCCTACGAGCAGTACTTC.

This clonotype was counted only a few times. The chain carries TRBV28 and TRBJ2-1, with D unresolved. Trimming cost V 1 base and J 6 bases, with 4 bases left between them. This CDR3 has 12 residues. Germline CDR1 is MDHEN and CDR2 is SYDVKM. The DNA of the CDR3 is TGTGCCAGCAGTTTATCCCTCAATGAGCAGTTCTTC. Translated, it gives CASSLSLNEQFF.

Note on this clonotype: At one end, the junction sequence differs from germline, possibly due to a read error. The rearrangement joins TRBV5-6 to TRBJ2-5, with TRBD1 matching 12 bases. CDR1 is SGHDT and CDR2 is YYEEEE in the germline V gene. The CDR3 is 16 residues long. The CDR3 reads CASSLKGQGAWETQDF. For the CDR3, the DNA is TGTGCCAGCAGCTTGAAGGGACAGGGGGCGTGGGAGACCCAGGACTTC.

This clonotype has only a few counts. V usage is TRBV2 and J usage is TRBJ2-2; TRBD1 matches at 9 bases. This CDR3 region has 15 residues. Germline trimming cut 4 bases from V and 4 bases from J; bases unmatched to any gene: 4. The V gene's germline CDR1 is SNHLY and CDR2 FYNNEI. This CDR3 is CASSGVGQGTGELFF. CDR3 coding DNA: TGTGCCAGCAGTGGAGTGGGACAGGGCACCGGGGAGCTGTTTTTT.

Only a few counts were recorded for this clonotype. A much larger clone is a single base away; this may be a read error. The J gene is TRBJ2-1, the V gene TRBV7-8; D is possibly TRBD2 (5 bases). The germline gives CDR1 SGHVS, CDR2 FQNEAQ. The CDR3 is made up of 16 amino acids. The CDR3 here is CTSSPTRGLTYNEQFF. CDR3 DNA sequence: TGTACCAGCAGCCCTACCCGAGGGCTCACCTACAATGAGCAGTTCTTC.

This clonotype was counted many times. This chain links TRBV12-3 or TRBV12-4 with TRBJ2-5; 12 bases are shared with TRBD2. V was clipped by 5 bases and J by 5 bases; unmatched bases: 6. This CDR3 region has 15 residues. The CDR3 is CASSRLAGEWETQYF. In DNA, the CDR3 is TGTGCCAGCAGTCGACTAGCGGGAGAGTGGGAGACCCAGTACTTC.

Details on this clonotype: The junction departs from the called germline gene at one end, perhaps through a read error. V and J are TRBV7-9 and TRBJ2-1; D is perhaps TRBD2 (6 bases). The CDR3 extends over 16 amino acids. The germline gives CDR1 SEHNR, CDR2 FQNEAQ (reference sequence). This CDR3 is CASSREGRRGCNEQSF. Written as DNA, the CDR3 is TGTGCCAGCAGCCGCGAAGGACGGAGGGGTTGCAATGAGCAGTCCTTC.

This chain connects TRBV6-5 to TRBJ2-5; perhaps TRBD2 as D (5 bases). V lost 0 bases to trimming and J lost 2 bases, with 7 bases between them. The CDR3 extends over 14 amino acids. Per the germline V gene, CDR1 is MNHEY and CDR2 is SVGAGI. The CDR3 nucleotides read TGTGCCAGCAGTTACTCGCCGGGACAAGAGACCCAGTACTTC. As protein: CASSYSPGQETQYF.

V is TRBV24-1 and J is TRBJ2-3, with 11 bases matching TRBD2. In germline, CDR1 is KGHDR, CDR2 SFDVKD. V shed 7 bases and J 4 bases; nucleotides not matched to a gene: 6. The CDR3 has 15 amino acids. CDR3 amino acids: CATRQGTSGADTQYF. CDR3 DNA sequence: TGTGCCACCAGACAAGGGACTAGCGGTGCAGATACGCAGTATTTT.

The sample holds a few counts of this clonotype. This rearrangement joins TRBV7-8 to TRBJ2-5; TRBD2 agrees at 7 bases. V lost 5 bases, J lost 1 base, and 10 bases stayed unmatched. This CDR3 spans 16 amino acids. CDR1 and CDR2 (germline): SGHVS, FQNEAQ. The CDR3 here is CASSRRGDYSQETQYF. CDR3 in DNA: TGTGCCAGCAGCCGACGGGGGGACTATTCCCAAGAGACCCAGTACTTC.

This clonotype was detected only a few times. The junction shows a germline mismatch at one end, possibly a read error. This rearrangement joins TRBV10-1 to TRBJ2-5; D perhaps matches TRBD2 (7 bases). The CDR3 consists of 14 residues. Germline V gene lookup returns CDR1 WNHNN and CDR2 SYGVQD (reference sequence). CDR3 residues: CASSERGAVETRYF. The CDR3 nucleotides are TGCGCCAGCAGTGAGCGGGGGGCAGTGGAGACCCGGTACTTC.

This clonotype was counted ten times or more. The chain uses TRBV5-5 and TRBJ1-2; the D is unclear. Germline V gives CDR1 SGHKS, CDR2 YYEKEE (reference sequence). V was cut by 1 base and J by 1 base, with 11 bases left in between. This CDR3 has 15 residues. The CDR3 nucleotides read TGTGCCAGCAGCTTGATAGGGATCAGTAACTATGGCTACACCTTC. This translates into CASSLIGISNYGYTF.

Turning to this clonotype: A much more abundant neighbour one base away suggests this may be a read error. The chain recombines TRBV20-1 with TRBJ2-1; D is uncertain. Between the trimmed V and J ends, which lost 2 bases and 6 bases, there was a span of 14 bases. The V gene's germline CDR1 is DFQATT and CDR2 SNEGSKA (reference sequence). The CDR3 covers 14 residues. As DNA, the CDR3 is TGCAGTGCTAGAAGTCCGAGTTTCTGCAATGAGCAGTTCTTC. This translates into CSARSPSFCNEQFF.

The table lists this clonotype with many counts. This chain connects TRBV12-3 or TRBV12-4 to TRBJ2-3; D remains unclear. The CDR3 contains 15 residues. With 4 bases removed from V and 5 bases from J, the gap between germline ends came to 16 bases. The CDR3 protein is CASSSSGPKRDTQYF. The CDR3 DNA is TGTGCCAGCAGTTCCTCCGGGCCCAAGAGAGATACGCAGTATTTT.

This clonotype came up a few times. A much larger clone sits a single nucleotide away, making a read error possible. J is TRBJ2-7 and V is TRBV6-5; either TRBD1 or TRBD2 may supply D (6 bases each). Germline CDR1 is MNHEY and CDR2 is SVGAGI. There are 13 residues in the CDR3. CDR3 protein: CASSPIDRRGQHF. CDR3 bases: TGTGCCAGCAGCCCGATCGACCGTCGGGGGCAGCACTTC.

The table lists this clonotype with a few counts. Given a much more abundant clone one base away, this may be a read error. V is TRBV12-3 or TRBV12-4 and J is TRBJ1-3, with D unclear. Deletions cut 3 bases from V and 4 bases from J, with 10 bases between. The CDR3 loop spans 14 amino acids. CDR3 coding DNA: TGTGCCAGCAGTTTGGAGGATTCAGGAAACACCATATATTTT. Translation gives CASSLEDSGNTIYF.

This clonotype was seen ten or more times. J is TRBJ2-7 and V is TRBV29-1; D gene ambiguous. The CDR3 covers 13 residues. V was trimmed by 4 bases and J by 2 bases, leaving 12 bases between them. Germline assignment: CDR1 SQVTM and CDR2 ANQGSEA. CDR3 loop: CSVAVGSPYEQYF. In DNA, the CDR3 is TGCAGCGTTGCTGTGGGCAGCCCCTACGAGCAGTACTTC.

This clonotype was detected a few times. Given a much more abundant clone one base away, this may be a read error. The chain links TRBV7-8 to TRBJ1-5; 7 bases align to TRBD1. The V gene's germline CDR1 is SGHVS and CDR2 FQNEAQ. The CDR3 sequence is 15 residues long. The trim removed 1 base at V and 6 bases at J, leaving 6 bases unmatched. The CDR3 spells CASSLGGQTSQPQHF. The CDR3 coding sequence is TGTGCCAGCAGCTTAGGGGGACAGACCAGTCAGCCCCAGCATTTT. Looking up the rest from reference TRBV7-8 and TRBJ1-5 gives the full variable domain: GAGVSQSPRYKVAKRGQDVALRCDPISGHVSLFWYQQALGQGPEFLTYFQNEAQLDKSGLPSDRFFAERPEGSVSTLKIQRTQQEDSAVYLCASSLGGQTSQPQHFGDGTRLSIL.

Concerning this clonotype itself: A read error may account for a junction end that differs from germline. The chain recombines TRBV6-5 with TRBJ2-7; D tentatively reads TRBD1 or TRBD2 (5 bases each). The V gene's germline CDR1 is MNHEY and CDR2 SVGAGI. The CDR3 loop spans 11 amino acids. Here the CDR3 reads CTSRQAVGDYF. As DNA, the CDR3 is TGTACCAGCAGGCAAGCGGTAGGGGACTACTTC.

This clonotype appeared a few times. The V and J genes are TRBV5-1 and TRBJ1-2; D gene ambiguous. V lost 0 bases and J lost 4, with 13 bases in between. The CDR3 length is 15 residues. The V gene's germline CDR1 is SGHRS and CDR2 YFSETQ. The CDR3 nucleotides read TGCGCCAGCAGCTTGGTCCAGGCGGGATCCTATGGCTACACCTTC. Its protein is CASSLVQAGSYGYTF.

This clonotype was counted many times. This sequence joins TRBV10-3 and TRBJ2-2; D may be TRBD1 (5 bases). CDR1 is ENHRY, CDR2 SYGVKD, per germline. V dropped 3 bases and J dropped 3 bases, with 5 bases sitting between them. The CDR3 is 13 amino acids. The CDR3 bases are TGTGCCATCAGTGACAGGGACACCGGGGAGCTGTTTTTT. Translating it yields CAISDRDTGELFF.